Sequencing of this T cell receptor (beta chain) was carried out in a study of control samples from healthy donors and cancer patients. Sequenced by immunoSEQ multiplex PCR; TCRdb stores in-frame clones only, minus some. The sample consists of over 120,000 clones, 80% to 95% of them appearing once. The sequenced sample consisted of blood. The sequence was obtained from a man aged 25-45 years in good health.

This CDR3 reads CASSPWSGEGQPQHF. CDR3 DNA sequence: TGTGCCAGCAGCCCCTGGAGCGGGGAAGGGCAGCCCCAGCATTTT. V gene TRBV7-2 combines with J gene TRBJ1-5, with D unresolved. There are 15 residues in the CDR3. The V gene's germline CDR1 is SGHTA and CDR2 FQGNSA. V was shortened by 5 bases and J by 7 bases, with 18 bases between the two germline ends.